The T cell receptor beta chain described here comes from a study of Tregs in tolerant kidney transplant recipients. Unstimulated Tregs (CD4+CD25+CD127-) and CD4+CD25- non-Tregs were sorted from PBMCs. Produced via immunoSEQ multiplex PCR; TCRdb's table is partial and in-frame only. The repertoire holds 60,000 or so clones, with over 70% as singletons. With V trimmed by 3 bases and J by 7 bases, 14 bases remained unmatched. The CDR3 totals 16 residues. CDR1 is SGHNT, CDR2 YENEEA, per germline. What was sequenced was CD4+ T cells from blood. This sequence joins TRBV11-3 and TRBJ1-1; TRBD1 agrees at 7 bases. The source is a human donor in good health. In DNA, the CDR3 is TGTGCCAGCAGCTTTACTACCGGGACAGCTATTTTTGAAGCTTTCTTT. This sequence encodes CASSFTTGTAIFEAFF.